The rows below give T cell receptor beta chains drawn from one sample of a study of blood T cell repertoires in COVID-19. This table comes from immunoSEQ multiplex PCR, and its TCRdb copy is limited to in-frame clones, with some not included. The sample has about 250,000 clones, approximately 90% seen once; the top ten hold approximately 3%. The sample taken for sequencing was peripheral blood. The receptors derive from a woman under 40 with active or convalescent COVID-19. Both conserved end residues are part of each CDR3. The order of the fields is clone size, V gene, D gene, J gene, CDR3 protein, CDR3 DNA. The D gene is left open where the match is weak. The listing skips clone size in some rows; elsewhere it reads once, few, many or a size class.

>.|TRBV29-1|TRBD2|TRBJ2-3
CSVEERGGRTDTQYF
TGCAGCGTTGAAGAGCGGGGGGGCCGTACAGATACGCAGTATTTT
>.|TRBV9|.|TRBJ2-5
CASSVGGGAEAAQYF
TGTGCCAGCAGCGTAGGGGGCGGGGCCGAAGCGGCCCAGTACTTC
>.|TRBV6-5|.|TRBJ2-3
CASRSLSDTQYF
TGTGCCAGCAGGTCACTTTCAGATACGCAGTATTTT
>.|TRBV9|TRBD1|TRBJ1-2
CASSETGTHGYTF
TGTGCCAGCAGCGAGACAGGGACCCATGGCTACACCTTC
>few|TRBV27|.|TRBJ1-1
CASSSRADWGLVTEAFF
TGTGCCAGCAGTTCCCGGGCGGACTGGGGATTAGTCACTGAAGCTTTCTTT
>.|TRBV19|.|TRBJ1-5
CASSNGQSGNQPQHF
TGTGCCAGTAGTAACGGACAGTCCGGCAATCAGCCCCAGCATTTT
>.|TRBV19|.|TRBJ1-2
CASVPGSAGYGYTF
TGTGCCAGTGTACCGGGGAGCGCGGGGTATGGCTACACCTTC
>.|TRBV18|.|TRBJ1-6
CASSTTASSYNSPLHF
TGTGCCAGCTCAACGACAGCGAGCTCCTATAATTCACCCCTCCACTTT
>.|TRBV24-1|TRBD1|TRBJ1-1
CATSEGQGMNTEAFF
TGTGCCACCAGTGAGGGACAGGGTATGAACACTGAAGCTTTCTTT
>.|TRBV24-1|.|TRBJ2-2
CATSDLTAGELFF
TGTGCCACCAGTGATTTGACGGCCGGGGAGCTGTTTTTT
>.|TRBV27|TRBD1|TRBJ1-2
CASSPSLDRVDYGYTF
TGTGCCAGCAGCCCCTCGCTGGACAGGGTCGACTATGGCTACACCTTC
>.|TRBV28|TRBD1|TRBJ1-5
CASSPYPQGAAGQPQHF
TGTGCCAGCAGTCCCTACCCTCAGGGGGCGGCGGGTCAGCCCCAGCATTTT
>.|TRBV27|TRBD1|TRBJ1-5
CASSHTGGMQPQHF
TGTGCCAGCAGTCATACAGGGGGGATGCAGCCCCAGCATTTT
>.|TRBV6-2/TRBV6-3|TRBD1|TRBJ1-2
CASSRETGLGYTF
TGTGCCAGCAGCCGCGAGACAGGGCTTGGCTACACCTTC
>.|TRBV7-2|.|TRBJ1-3
CASSSQAGGSSGNTIYF
TGTGCCAGCAGCTCCCAGGCGGGCGGCAGCTCTGGAAACACCATATATTTT
>.|TRBV19|TRBD1|TRBJ1-2
CASSRDRGGYTF
TGTGCCAGTAGTCGGGACAGGGGCGGCTACACCTTC
>.|TRBV15|.|TRBJ1-3
CATSRKFRALSGNTIYF
TGTGCCACCAGCAGAAAGTTCAGGGCCCTCTCTGGAAACACCATATATTTT
>once|TRBV7-8|TRBD1|TRBJ1-5
CASSRQGDQPQHF
TGTGCCAGCAGCCGACAGGGGGATCAGCCCCAGCATTTT
>.|TRBV7-4|.|TRBJ1-1
CASSLGRASGTEAFF
TGTGCCAGCAGCTTAGGACGGGCCTCAGGGACTGAAGCTTTCTTT
>.|TRBV18|TRBD1|TRBJ1-2
CASSTDRGLGGYTF
TGTGCCAGCTCAACGGACAGGGGGCTTGGGGGCTACACCTTC
>.|TRBV7-2|.|TRBJ2-3
CASSPQTGPTDTQYF
TGTGCCAGCAGCCCCCAGACAGGACCCACAGATACGCAGTATTTT
>.|TRBV19|TRBD2|TRBJ2-2
CASSSWTSIGTGELFF
TGTGCCAGTAGTAGTTGGACTAGCATAGGGACCGGGGAGCTGTTTTTT
>.|TRBV19|.|TRBJ2-2
CASGSKGVTGELFF
TGTGCCAGCGGCTCCAAAGGGGTGACCGGGGAGCTGTTTTTT
>.|TRBV2|.|TRBJ2-2
CASSETGTNTGELFF
TGTGCCAGCAGTGAAACAGGGACGAACACCGGGGAGCTGTTTTTT
>.|TRBV7-6|.|TRBJ2-1
CASSLSYSSYNEQFF
TGTGCCAGCAGCTTATCATATAGCTCCTACAATGAGCAGTTCTTC
>.|TRBV28|TRBD2|TRBJ2-1
CASRGTRGDNEQFF
TGTGCCAGCAGGGGGACTAGGGGGGACAATGAGCAGTTCTTC
>.|TRBV6-5|TRBD1|TRBJ1-6
CASRPGQGDNSPLHF
TGTGCCAGCAGGCCTGGACAGGGTGACAATTCACCCCTCCACTTT
>.|TRBV5-1|.|TRBJ2-5
CASSTGNSGGETQYF
TGCGCCAGCAGCACAGGGAACTCGGGGGGAGAGACCCAGTACTTC
>.|TRBV2|.|TRBJ1-3
CASSEGQVGNTIYF
TGTGCCAGCAGTGAAGGGCAGGTGGGAAACACCATATATTTT
>.|TRBV27|.|TRBJ1-6
CASFPMGGVGSPLHF
TGTGCCAGCTTCCCAATGGGGGGAGTCGGTTCACCCCTCCACTTT
>.|TRBV11-2|TRBD2|TRBJ2-7
CASSLVGSGAYEQYF
TGTGCCAGCAGCTTAGTCGGTAGCGGGGCGTACGAGCAGTACTTC
>.|TRBV19|.|TRBJ2-1
CASSFGGGVDEQFF
TGTGCCAGTAGTTTTGGGGGGGGCGTAGATGAGCAGTTCTTC
>.|TRBV27|.|TRBJ1-4
CASSFGFREKLFF
TGTGCCAGCAGTTTCGGGTTTAGGGAAAAACTGTTTTTT
>.|TRBV18|.|TRBJ1-2
CASSPIEHYGYTF
TGTGCCAGCTCACCGATCGAGCACTATGGCTACACCTTC
>.|TRBV18|.|TRBJ1-4
CASSPPSREKLFF
TGTGCCAGCTCACCACCATCCAGGGAAAAACTGTTTTTT
>.|TRBV19|.|TRBJ1-5
CASSVGGGGNQPQHF
TGTGCCAGTAGCGTGGGGGGGGGTGGAAATCAGCCCCAGCATTTT
>.|TRBV18|TRBD1|TRBJ1-4
CASSESTGNEKLFF
TGTGCCAGCTCAGAATCGACAGGGAATGAAAAACTGTTTTTT
>.|TRBV19|.|TRBJ1-5
CASSIKGRRGSGNQPQHF
TGTGCCAGTAGTATAAAGGGTCGAAGGGGTAGTGGCAATCAGCCCCAGCATTTT
>.|TRBV19|TRBD1|TRBJ1-4
CASSGTGGEKLFF
TGTGCCAGTAGCGGGACAGGTGGTGAAAAACTGTTTTTT
>.|TRBV4-3|.|TRBJ1-2
CASSQDLGQGGGYTF
TGCGCCAGCAGCCAAGATCTGGGGCAGGGCGGAGGCTACACCTTC
>.|TRBV5-5|TRBD1|TRBJ1-2
CASSLDRGPFNYGYTF
TGTGCCAGCAGCTTGGACAGGGGGCCCTTTAACTATGGCTACACCTTC
>.|TRBV24-1|.|TRBJ2-2
CATSDPLLTGELFF
TGTGCCACCAGTGACCCGCTATTAACCGGGGAGCTGTTTTTT
>.|TRBV5-1|TRBD1|TRBJ1-6
CASSIGTGDSPLHF
TGCGCCAGCAGTATTGGGACAGGGGATTCACCCCTCCACTTT
>once|TRBV7-9|TRBD2|TRBJ2-3
CASDGLAGTSTDTQYF
TGTGCCAGCGACGGACTAGCGGGGACCAGCACAGATACGCAGTATTTT
>few|TRBV9|.|TRBJ2-7
CASSASGQGGNEQYF
TGTGCCAGCAGCGCCAGTGGACAGGGAGGGAACGAGCAGTACTTC